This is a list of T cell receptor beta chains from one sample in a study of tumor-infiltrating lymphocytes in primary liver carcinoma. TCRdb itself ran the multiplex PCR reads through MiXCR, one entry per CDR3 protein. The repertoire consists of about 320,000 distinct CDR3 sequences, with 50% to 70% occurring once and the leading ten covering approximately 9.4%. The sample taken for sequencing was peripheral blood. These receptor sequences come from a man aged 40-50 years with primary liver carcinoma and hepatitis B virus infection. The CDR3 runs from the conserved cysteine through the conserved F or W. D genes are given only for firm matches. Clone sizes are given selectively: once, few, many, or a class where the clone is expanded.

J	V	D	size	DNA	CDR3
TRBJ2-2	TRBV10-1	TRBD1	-	TGCGCCAGCAGTGAACTATCGGATACAGGGGGAAGTAACACCGGGGAGCTGTTTTTT	CASSELSDTGGSNTGELFF
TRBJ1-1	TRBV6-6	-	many	TGTGCCAGCATGGGTCAGGGGCGTATGAACACTGAAGCTTTCTTT	CASMGQGRMNTEAFF
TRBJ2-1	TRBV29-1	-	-	TGCAGCGTTGAAAGGGGAAAGCAGAATGAGCAGTTCTTC	CSVERGKQNEQFF
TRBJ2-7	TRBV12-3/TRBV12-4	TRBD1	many	TGTGCCAGCAGCATGGACAGGGCCTACGAGCAGTACTTC	CASSMDRAYEQYF
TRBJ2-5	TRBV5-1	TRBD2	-	TGCGCCAGCAGCTTGCGAGGTAGCGGGGCTGCCTTCTTCCAAGAGACCCAGTACTTC	CASSLRGSGAAFFQETQYF
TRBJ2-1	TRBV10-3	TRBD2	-	TGTGTCATCTGTGGTGGCGGGAGGAATTCCAACAATGAGCAGTTCTTC	CVICGGGRNSNNEQFF
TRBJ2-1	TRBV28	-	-	TGTGCCAGCAGTTTACAGGCATCTTCAGGGAATGAGCAGTTCTTC	CASSLQASSGNEQFF
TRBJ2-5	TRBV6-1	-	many	TGTGCCAGCAGTGAGCTGACAGGGACCCAGTACTTC	CASSELTGTQYF
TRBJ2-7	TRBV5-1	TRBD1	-	TGCGCCAGCTGTCTGACAGGGAGCTCCTACGAGCAGTACTTC	CASCLTGSSYEQYF
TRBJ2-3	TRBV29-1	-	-	TGCAGCCTTTGTACGGCAGGCGCAGATACGCAGTATTTT	CSLCTAGADTQYF
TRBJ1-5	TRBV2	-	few	TGTGCCAGCAAGGTTGATAGCAATCAGCCCCAGCATTTT	CASKVDSNQPQHF
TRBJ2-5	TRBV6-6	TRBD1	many	TGTGCCAGCAGAAACAGGGGGCAAGAGACCCAGTACTTC	CASRNRGQETQYF
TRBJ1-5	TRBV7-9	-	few	TGTGCCAGCAGTGGGAAGGGCAATCAGCCCCAGCATTTT	CASSGKGNQPQHF
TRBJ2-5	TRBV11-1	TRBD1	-	TGTGCCAACAGCTCCGGGACAGGGCTGGGGCAAGAGACCCTGTACTTC	CANSSGTGLGQETLYF
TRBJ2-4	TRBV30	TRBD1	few	TGTGCCTGGAGCACAGGGGGCGCGAACATTCAGTACTTC	CAWSTGGANIQYF
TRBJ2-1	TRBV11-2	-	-	TGTGCCAGCAGCCACCAACTAACGGCGGTTGTTAATGAGCAGTTCTTC	CASSHQLTAVVNEQFF
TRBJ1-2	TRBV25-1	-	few	TGTGCCAGCATTAATACGGGGTCTGGCTATGGCTACACCTTC	CASINTGSGYGYTF
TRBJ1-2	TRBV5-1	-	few	TGCGCCAGCAGCTTAGAGGACAGTACTTATGGCTACACCTTC	CASSLEDSTYGYTF
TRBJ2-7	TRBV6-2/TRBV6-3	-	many	TGTGCCAGCAGGTCTACAGTTCACTACGAGCAGTACTTC	CASRSTVHYEQYF
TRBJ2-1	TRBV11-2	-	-	TGTACCAGCAGCCTATATAATGAGCAGTTCTTC	CTSSLYNEQFF
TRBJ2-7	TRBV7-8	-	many	TGTGCCAGCAGCGGCTGGGACGGCCCCTACGAGCAGTACTTC	CASSGWDGPYEQYF
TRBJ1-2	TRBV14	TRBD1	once	TGTGCCAGCAGCCTGAGGGGGACGGTCGACAGGGCATTGGATGGCTACACCTTC	CASSLRGTVDRALDGYTF
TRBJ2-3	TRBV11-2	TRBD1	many	TGTGCCAGCAGCTCCCAGTGGACAGGGGAAGATACGCAGTATTTT	CASSSQWTGEDTQYF
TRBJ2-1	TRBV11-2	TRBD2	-	TGTGCCATCAGCTTAATGAAACTAGCGCAATACAATGAGCAGTTCTTC	CAISLMKLAQYNEQFF
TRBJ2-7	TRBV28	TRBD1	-	TGTGCCAGTAAGAGACAGGGAGCACCCTCCTACGAGCAGTACTTC	CASKRQGAPSYEQYF
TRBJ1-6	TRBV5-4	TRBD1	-	TGTGCCAGCACCGGACAGGGGTCACTCCTCCACTTC	CASTGQGSLLHF
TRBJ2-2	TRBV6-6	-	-	TGTGCCACCACCCTAGGGAGTCTTAACACCGGGGAGCTGTTTTTT	CATTLGSLNTGELFF
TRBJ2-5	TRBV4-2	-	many	TGTGCCAGCAGCCAAGAAGGCTCCCTGGAGACCCAGTACTTC	CASSQEGSLETQYF
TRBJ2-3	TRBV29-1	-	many	TGCAGCGTTTTAGGTGCTGGCACAGATACGCAGTATTTT	CSVLGAGTDTQYF
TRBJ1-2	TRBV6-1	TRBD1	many	TGTGCCAGCAGATCTAGGACAGGGCTTAACTATGGCTACACCTTC	CASRSRTGLNYGYTF
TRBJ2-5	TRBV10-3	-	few	TGTGCCATCAGTGAGCCTGGGCTTGCCGGGGAGACCCAGTACTTC	CAISEPGLAGETQYF
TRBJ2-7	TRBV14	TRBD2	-	TGTGCCAGCAGCCAGAGCATGGTAGCGGGAGGTTACGGGCAGTACTTC	CASSQSMVAGGYGQYF
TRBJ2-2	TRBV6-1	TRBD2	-	TGTCCCAGCAGTGAAGGACTAGCGAACACCGGGGAGCTGTTCTTT	CPSSEGLANTGELFF
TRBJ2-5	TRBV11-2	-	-	TGTGCCAGCAGCTGGAGGACAGAAGAGACCCAGTACTTC	CASSWRTEETQYF
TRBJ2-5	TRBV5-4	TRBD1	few	TGTGCCAGCAGTTACGGGACAGGGGGGCAAGAGACCCAGTACTTC	CASSYGTGGQETQYF
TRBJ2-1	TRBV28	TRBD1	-	TGTGCCAGCAGTTCGGACAGGGGGGGTAGTAGCTACAATGAGCAGTTCTTC	CASSSDRGGSSYNEQFF
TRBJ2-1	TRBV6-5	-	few	TGTGCCAGCACTCCAGCGGAAGTGGATGAGCAGTTCTTC	CASTPAEVDEQFF
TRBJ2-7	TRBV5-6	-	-	TGTGCCAGCAGCTTCCGGGCCTCCGAGCAGTATTTC	CASSFRASEQYF
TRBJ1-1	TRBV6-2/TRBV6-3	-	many	TGTGCCAGCAGAGAGTCACCAAACACTGAAGCTTTCTTT	CASRESPNTEAFF
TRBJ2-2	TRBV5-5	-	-	TGTGCCAGCAGCCGTGAGGGAGGGGGTGAGAGCACCGGGGAGCTGTTTTTT	CASSREGGGESTGELFF
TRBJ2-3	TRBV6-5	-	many	TGTGCCAGCAGTTACGAGATAGCCAGCACAGATACGCAGTATTTT	CASSYEIASTDTQYF
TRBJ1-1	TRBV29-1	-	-	TGCAGCGTAGCAGGAGCTTTCTTT	CSVAGAFF
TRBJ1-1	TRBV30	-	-	TGTGCCTGGAAGTGGGCACACACTGAGGCTTTCTTT	CAWKWAHTEAFF
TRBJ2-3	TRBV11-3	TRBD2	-	TGTGACAACAGCTTGGGGGGGAGGACGGATAACACAGATACGCAGTATTTT	CDNSLGGRTDNTDTQYF